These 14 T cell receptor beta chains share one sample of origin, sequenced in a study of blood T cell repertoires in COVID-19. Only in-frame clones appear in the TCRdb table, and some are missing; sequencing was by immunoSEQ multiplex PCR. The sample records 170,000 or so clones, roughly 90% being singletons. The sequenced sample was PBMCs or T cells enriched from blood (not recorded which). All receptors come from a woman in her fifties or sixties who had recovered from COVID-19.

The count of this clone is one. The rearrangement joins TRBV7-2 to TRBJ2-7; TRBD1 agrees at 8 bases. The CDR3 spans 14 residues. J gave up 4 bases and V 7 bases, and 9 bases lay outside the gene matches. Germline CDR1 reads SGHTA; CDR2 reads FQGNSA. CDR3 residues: CASNRQGQIYEQYF. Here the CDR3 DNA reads TGTGCCAGCAATCGACAGGGGCAAATATACGAGCAGTACTTC.

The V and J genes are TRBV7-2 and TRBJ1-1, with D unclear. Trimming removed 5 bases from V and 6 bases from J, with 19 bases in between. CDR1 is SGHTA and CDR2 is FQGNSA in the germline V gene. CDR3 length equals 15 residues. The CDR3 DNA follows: TGTGCCAGCAGCCCCCAATCTTTTGACTCCGCTGAAGCTTTCTTT. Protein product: CASSPQSFDSAEAFF. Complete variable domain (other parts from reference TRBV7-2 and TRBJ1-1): GAGVSQSPSNKVTEKGKDVELRCDPISGHTALYWYRQSLGQGLEFLIYFQGNSAPDKSGLPSDRFSAERTGGSVSTLTIQRTQQEDSAVYLCASSPQSFDSAEAFFGQGTRLTVV.

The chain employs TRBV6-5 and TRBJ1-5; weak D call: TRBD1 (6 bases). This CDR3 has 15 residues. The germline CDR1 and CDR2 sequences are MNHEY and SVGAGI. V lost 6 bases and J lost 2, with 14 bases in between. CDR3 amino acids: CASSADRRRNQPQHF. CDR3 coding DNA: TGTGCCAGCAGCGCTGACAGGAGACGCAATCAGCCCCAGCATTTT.

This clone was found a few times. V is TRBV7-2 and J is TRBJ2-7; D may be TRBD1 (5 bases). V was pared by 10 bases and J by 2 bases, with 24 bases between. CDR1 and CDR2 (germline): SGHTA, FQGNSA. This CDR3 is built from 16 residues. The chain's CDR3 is CAISTETNPVPYEQYF. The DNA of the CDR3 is TGTGCCATATCGACAGAAACCAACCCCGTCCCCTACGAGCAGTACTTC.

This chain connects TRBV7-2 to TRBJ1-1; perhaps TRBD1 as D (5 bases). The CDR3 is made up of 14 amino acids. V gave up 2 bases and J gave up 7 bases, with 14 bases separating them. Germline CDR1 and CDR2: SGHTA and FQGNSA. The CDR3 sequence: CASSLKVGEVEAFF. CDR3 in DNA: TGTGCCAGCAGCTTAAAGGTGGGGGAGGTTGAAGCTTTCTTT.

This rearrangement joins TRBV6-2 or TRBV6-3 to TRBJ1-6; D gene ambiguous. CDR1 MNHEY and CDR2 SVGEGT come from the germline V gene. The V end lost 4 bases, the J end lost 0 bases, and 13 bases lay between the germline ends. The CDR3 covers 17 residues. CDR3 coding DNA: TGTGCCAGCAGTTCTATTCCATCGAGCTCCTATAATTCACCCCTCCACTTT. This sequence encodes CASSSIPSSSYNSPLHF.

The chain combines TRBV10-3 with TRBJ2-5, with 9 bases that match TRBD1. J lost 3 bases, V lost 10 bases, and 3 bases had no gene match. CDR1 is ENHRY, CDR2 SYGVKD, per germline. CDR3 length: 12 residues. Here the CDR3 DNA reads TGTGCCACCGGACAGGGGAAAGAGACCCAGTACTTC. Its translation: CATGQGKETQYF.

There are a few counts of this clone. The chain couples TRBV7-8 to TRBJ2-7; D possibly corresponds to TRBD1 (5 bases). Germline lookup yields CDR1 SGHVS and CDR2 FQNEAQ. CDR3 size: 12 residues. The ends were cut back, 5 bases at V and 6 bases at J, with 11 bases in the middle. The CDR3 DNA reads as TGTGCCAGCAGCCCTACAGGATCCGAGCAGTACTTC. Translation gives CASSPTGSEQYF.

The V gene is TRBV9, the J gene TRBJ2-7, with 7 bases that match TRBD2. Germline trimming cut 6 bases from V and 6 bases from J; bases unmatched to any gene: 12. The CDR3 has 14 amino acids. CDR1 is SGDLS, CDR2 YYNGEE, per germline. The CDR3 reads CASTRSGTFGEQYF. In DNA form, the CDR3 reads TGTGCCAGCACCAGAAGCGGGACCTTTGGCGAGCAGTACTTC.

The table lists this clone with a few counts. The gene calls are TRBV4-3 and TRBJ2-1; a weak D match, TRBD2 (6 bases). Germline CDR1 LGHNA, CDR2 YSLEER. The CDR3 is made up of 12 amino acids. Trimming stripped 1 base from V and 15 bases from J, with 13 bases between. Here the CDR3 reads CASSQVPGLPFF. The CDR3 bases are TGCGCCAGCAGCCAAGTGCCGGGACTCCCGTTCTTC.

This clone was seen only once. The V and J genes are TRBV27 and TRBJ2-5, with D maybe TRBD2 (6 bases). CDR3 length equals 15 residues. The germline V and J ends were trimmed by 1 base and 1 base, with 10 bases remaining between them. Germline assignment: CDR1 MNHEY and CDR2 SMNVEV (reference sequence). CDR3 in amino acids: CASSLFGTVQETQYF. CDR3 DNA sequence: TGTGCCAGCAGTTTATTCGGGACTGTCCAAGAGACCCAGTACTTC.

For the CDR3, the DNA is TGTGCCAGCAGCTTCCCGGGACAGTCTAACTATGGCTACACCTTC. Translation gives CASSFPGQSNYGYTF. This chain links TRBV7-7 with TRBJ1-2; 7 nucleotides align to TRBD1. The CDR3 runs 15 residues. The V segment lost 3 bases and the J segment 0 bases; nucleotides outside the gene matches: 4. CDR1 SSHAT and CDR2 FNYEAQ come from the germline V gene (reference sequence).

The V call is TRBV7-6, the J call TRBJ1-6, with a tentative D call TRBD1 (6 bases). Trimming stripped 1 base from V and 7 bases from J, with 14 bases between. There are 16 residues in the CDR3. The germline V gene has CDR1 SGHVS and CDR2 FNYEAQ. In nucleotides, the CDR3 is TGTGCCAGCAGCTTAGTCCCGGACAGTTTGAATTCACCCCTCCACTTT. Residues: CASSLVPDSLNSPLHF.

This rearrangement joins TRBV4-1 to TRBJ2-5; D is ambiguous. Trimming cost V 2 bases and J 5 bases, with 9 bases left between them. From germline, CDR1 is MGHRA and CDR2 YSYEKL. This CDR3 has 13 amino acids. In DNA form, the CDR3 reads TGCGCCAGCAGCCAACTTAGAATCGAGACCCAGTACTTC. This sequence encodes CASSQLRIETQYF.